A selection of T cell receptor beta chains follows, all from one sample in a study of shared clonotypes between healthy human individuals. The method was immunoSEQ multiplex PCR; TCRdb's version includes in-frame clones alone and lacks a portion of them. This sample has roughly 1 million clones, with about 70% found just once. The material sequenced was memory CD4+ T cells sorted from blood. The source of these receptors is a man aged 18 to 29 in good health. Both conserved end residues are part of each CDR3. D genes are given only for firm matches. The size entry is marked missing in some rows and otherwise reads once, few, many or a size class.

J gene	clone size	D gene	CDR3 length	V gene	CDR3 protein	CDR3 DNA
TRBJ1-4	NA	NA	14	TRBV9	CASSVSGSEGKLFF	TGTGCCAGCAGCGTATCAGGATCTGAGGGAAAACTGTTTTTT
TRBJ2-7	NA	TRBD1	15	TRBV10-2	CASSERDRSSYEQYF	TGCGCCAGCAGTGAGAGGGACAGGAGCTCCTACGAGCAGTACTTC
TRBJ1-2	NA	NA	15	TRBV19	CASSIYEGPDYGYTF	TGTGCCAGTAGTATATATGAAGGGCCAGACTATGGCTACACCTTC
TRBJ1-5	NA	NA	13	TRBV6-6	CASNKISNQPQHF	TGTGCCAGCAATAAAATTAGCAATCAGCCCCAGCATTTT
TRBJ2-7	many	NA	14	TRBV4-2	CASSQDLVAYEQYF	TGTGCCAGCAGCCAAGATCTGGTTGCCTACGAGCAGTACTTC
TRBJ2-7	NA	NA	14	TRBV7-9	CASSLAWQFDEQYF	TGTGCCAGCAGCTTAGCGTGGCAGTTCGACGAGCAGTACTTC
TRBJ1-5	NA	NA	14	TRBV27	CASSPGGSNQPQHF	TGTGCCAGCAGTCCCGGGGGTTCCAATCAGCCCCAGCATTTT
TRBJ2-7	NA	NA	15	TRBV5-1	CASSLGGASSYEQYF	TGCGCCAGCAGCTTGGGGGGGGCGAGCTCCTACGAGCAGTACTTC
TRBJ1-3	NA	NA	15	TRBV4-1	CASSPTGASGNTIYF	TGCGCCAGCAGCCCAACAGGTGCTTCTGGAAACACCATATATTTT
TRBJ2-3	NA	NA	14	TRBV10-3	CAISETPHTDTQYF	TGTGCCATCAGTGAGACACCTCACACAGATACGCAGTATTTT
TRBJ1-1	NA	TRBD1	16	TRBV7-6	CASSPQGGRGGTEAFF	TGTGCCAGCAGCCCTCAGGGGGGCAGGGGGGGCACTGAAGCTTTCTTT